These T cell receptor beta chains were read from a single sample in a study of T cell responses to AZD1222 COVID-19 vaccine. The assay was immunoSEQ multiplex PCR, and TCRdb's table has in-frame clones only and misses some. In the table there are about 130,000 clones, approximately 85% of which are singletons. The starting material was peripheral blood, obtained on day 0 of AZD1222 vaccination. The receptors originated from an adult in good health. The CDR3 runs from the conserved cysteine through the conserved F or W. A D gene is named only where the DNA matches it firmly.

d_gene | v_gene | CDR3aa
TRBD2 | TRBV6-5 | CASSYRRLAGGEQYF
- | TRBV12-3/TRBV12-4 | CASSFLPLYEQYF
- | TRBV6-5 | CASSSDPRLGQPQHF
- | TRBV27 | CASSPVTGEQYF
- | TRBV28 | CASSLQDEQYF
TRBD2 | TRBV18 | CASSPRLAGGYNEQFF
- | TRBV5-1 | CASNQGGSQNIQYF
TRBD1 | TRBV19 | CASSTLGQGNQPQHF
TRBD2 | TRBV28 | CASSTIAGASYNEQFF
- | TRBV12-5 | CASGLVRGTSNQPQHF
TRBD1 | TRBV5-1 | CASSWTGPEETQYF
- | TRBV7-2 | CASSSQTQGRRPYGYTF
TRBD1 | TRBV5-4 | CASSLKTGSNSPLHF
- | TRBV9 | CASSVRGGMNTEAFF
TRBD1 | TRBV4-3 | CASSLALGGGDTQYF
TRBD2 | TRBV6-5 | CAGASGDSYEQYF
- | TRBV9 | CASSVAASRQETQYF
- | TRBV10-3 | CAISGDGVYEQYF
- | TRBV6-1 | CASSEGQGRVQPQHF